This is a list of T cell receptor beta chains from one sample in a study of blood T cell repertoires in COVID-19. The repertoire was sequenced with immunoSEQ multiplex PCR; TCRdb's copy has only in-frame clones and lacks some. The sample shows roughly 70,000 clones, about 91% of them seen only once. Material: peripheral blood. These receptors originate from a woman aged 45-65 years with active COVID-19. CDR3s include the opening cysteine and the closing phenylalanine or tryptophan. Fields, in order: D gene, V gene, J gene, clone size, CDR3 DNA, CDR3 protein. A D gene is named only where the DNA matches it firmly. Only part of the rows carry a size: once, few, many, or a class if the clone is expanded.

>TRBD2|TRBV5-6|TRBJ2-1|NA
TGTGCCAGCAGCCCTCCCGGGACTAGCGGGAGGTCCTACAATGAGCAGTTCTTC
CASSPPGTSGRSYNEQFF
>NA|TRBV30|TRBJ1-1|NA
TGTGCCTGGAGTGTACGAGGGCTGGGCACTGAAGCTTTCTTT
CAWSVRGLGTEAFF
>TRBD1|TRBV19|TRBJ1-1|NA
TGTGCCAGTAGTACCCTCCTACAGGGGGCCTTCACTGAAGCTTTCTTT
CASSTLLQGAFTEAFF
>NA|TRBV7-7|TRBJ2-2|NA
TGTGCCACCTCGAGTAGTTCGAACACCGGGGAGCTGTTTTTT
CATSSSSNTGELFF
>TRBD1|TRBV9|TRBJ2-5|NA
TGTGCCAGCAGCGTAGGGACGACAGGGGGCGCGGGGGAGACCCAGTACTTC
CASSVGTTGGAGETQYF
>NA|TRBV7-9|TRBJ2-7|NA
TGTGCCAGCAGCCATCTAGCCTACGAGCAGTACTTC
CASSHLAYEQYF
>TRBD2|TRBV3-1/TRBV3-2|TRBJ2-5|NA
TGTGCCAGCAGCCAGGTCACTAGCGGGAGACACCAAGAGACCCAGTACTTC
CASSQVTSGRHQETQYF
>NA|TRBV20-1|TRBJ1-1|NA
TGCAGTGCTAGTGGAGCGGTTGCTTTCTTT
CSASGAVAFF
>NA|TRBV5-1|TRBJ2-7|NA
TGCGCCAGCAGCCGGACGGACTGGATGGAGGAGCAGTACTTC
CASSRTDWMEEQYF
>NA|TRBV5-4|TRBJ2-7|NA
TGTGCCAGCAGCTCAAAGACCGGGACTTTCTACGAGCAGTACTTC
CASSSKTGTFYEQYF
>NA|TRBV5-5|TRBJ1-6|once
TGTGCCAGCAGCTTGGATCAGGGTTCTCCACCCCTCCACTTT
CASSLDQGSPPLHF
>NA|TRBV9|TRBJ1-1|NA
TGTGCCAGCAGCGTAGGGGAAGGGGGTATTTCGAACACTGAAGCTTTCTTT
CASSVGEGGISNTEAFF
>TRBD1|TRBV5-1|TRBJ2-6|NA
TGCGCCAGCGGATACTCCCTGACAGGGGGCACTGGGGCCAACGTCCTGACTTTC
CASGYSLTGGTGANVLTF
>NA|TRBV6-5|TRBJ1-4|NA
TGTGCCAGCAGTTACTCGGAGGGGACTAATGAAAAACTGTTTTTT
CASSYSEGTNEKLFF
>TRBD1|TRBV9|TRBJ1-5|NA
TGTGCCAGCAGCGTTACAGGGGGCAATCAGCCCCAGCATTTT
CASSVTGGNQPQHF
>NA|TRBV7-3|TRBJ1-4|NA
TGTGCCAGCAGCTTAAATCAGGACAAGACTAATGAAAAACTGTTTTTT
CASSLNQDKTNEKLFF
>NA|TRBV2|TRBJ2-1|NA
TGTGCCAGCATGATGTCAGACTACAATGAGCAGTTCTTC
CASMMSDYNEQFF
>TRBD2|TRBV27|TRBJ2-7|NA
TGTGCCAGCAGTTTGGCTAGCGGCGCCTACGAGCAGTACTTC
CASSLASGAYEQYF